Listed here is a single T cell receptor beta chain. No cognate antigen has been identified for it. Base qualities are not at hand, and no much larger clone is one base apart. The V and J ends are trimmed by 1 base and 4 bases, leaving 10 bases between them. Per the germline V gene (reference sequence), SEHNR is the CDR1 and FQNEAQ is the CDR2. The cysteine opens and the phenylalanine closes a CDR3 of 14 amino acids. The sequence is cut down to CDR3 DNA, 42 bases in frame from base 1. These data belong to a study of CXCR3 chemokines and chemotherapy response in bladder cancer (dated 2022 in TCRdb). Some background on the complete study: The study examined whether intratumoral CXCR3 chemokine system activity predicted chemotherapy response in human bladder cancer.

The library relied on PCR. TCRdb records Illumina HiSeq 2500 as the sequencer. TCRdb ran its own pipeline on the public reads, namely fastp trimming at Q25 and MiXCR clone calling, and kept in-frame beta chains. A single entry per CDR3 protein holds the most common genes and DNA from its merged rows. The sample profile shows about 8,100 distinct CDR3 sequences; around 12% of them were found once. The ten biggest clones cover 16% of the sample. The receptor chain draws on TRBV7-9 and TRBJ2-5; D gene: possibly TRBD1, on 6 matching bases. The sample here was taken from a patient whose treatment included neoadjuvant chemotherapy. The receptor was isolated from a human donor with bladder cancer that responded to neoadjuvant chemotherapy. The nucleotides are TGTGCCAGCAGCTTAGATCCAGGGGCAGAGACCCAGTACTTC. It specifies CASSLDPGAETQYF. Outside the CDR3, residues come from the reference TRBV7-9 and TRBJ2-5 proteins, so the full variable domain is: DTGVSQNPRHKITKRGQNVTFRCDPISEHNRLYWYRQTLGQGPEFLTYFQNEAQLEKSRLLSDRFSAERPKGSFSTLEIQRTEQGDSAMYLCASSLDPGAETQYFGPGTRLLVL.